This TCR beta chain was sequenced during a study of identical twins. About this clonotype: What it recognizes is unknown.

The CDR3 length is 16 residues. Looked up from germline, CDR1 is LGHDT and CDR2 is YNNKEL (reference sequence). Trimming cost V 4 bases and J 6 bases; bases outside gene matches: 8. TCRdb called the 5' RACE reads again in MiXCR, with one record for every CDR3 protein. The data show roughly 1.6 million distinct CDR3 sequences, with 32% seen just once and about 0.27% held by the top ten. Findings and caveats of the study: Beta out-of-frame sequences showed weaker excess twin sharing.

The TCR sequence derives from a newborn girl in good health. Input material: cord blood. V gene TRBV3-1 combines with J gene TRBJ2-4; 11 bases align to TRBD2. The CDR3 nucleotides are TGTGCCAGCAGCCCACCCGCTAGCGGGGGGATAAACATTCAGTACTTC. It is translated as CASSPPASGGINIQYF.